This T cell receptor beta chain was identified in a study of early T cells in non-severe SARS-CoV-2 infection (dated by TCRdb to about 2021). With regard to the full study: Bulk RNA from unsorted whole blood was used for TCR sequencing, so alpha and beta chains could not be paired. Broad study findings and their caveats: VDJdb matching was skewed toward anti-spike CD8 responses and likely underestimated virus-specific expansions, missing private and CD4 specificities.

This clonotype appeared a few times. The antigen this receptor binds is unknown. No much larger clonotype is one base removed from it; base qualities were not supplied. Taken from cysteine to phenylalanine, the CDR3 has 13 residues. Only the CDR3 DNA is retained, 39 bases long and in frame from the first base. From a lookup of the germline V gene, CDR1 and CDR2 are SQVTM and ANQGSEA. V trim: 6 bases; J trim: 5 bases; unmatched bases: 5. Set within a cohort of healthcare workers in London, UK, this nested case-control study involved weekly PCR testing of nasopharyngeal swabs along with blood sampling. Healthcare workers were enrolled in the week of the UK lockdown, from 23 to 31 March 2020, and were followed every week for up to 16 weeks. Libraries were constructed by 5' RACE. Reads for this sample came from a NextSeq 500. The TCR library protocol attached unique molecular identifiers to individual cDNA molecules to correct for sequencing error and PCR bias. TCR alpha and beta chains were both sequenced, and the abundances of alpha and beta sequences in each sample were closely correlated with each other. Per the authors' processing: Decombinator V4 was used to annotate TCR sequences for V gene, J gene and CDR3. Expanded TCRs were defined as changing significantly between any two time points under a Poisson model with p below 0.0001. TCR abundances were normalised to the total number of TCRs sequenced per sample and expressed as counts per million. TRAV1-2 paired with TRAJ12, TRAJ20 or TRAJ33 defined MAIT TCRs, while TRAV10 paired with TRAJ18 defined iNKT TCRs. A search of VDJdb, accessed on 1 November 2021, was run for TCRs annotated to CMV, EBV and SARS-CoV-2, with TCRs annotated for multiple antigens excluded. In TCRdb, the public reads were trimmed at Q25 with fastp and aligned with MiXCR, with productive beta chains retained. Each entry merges the rows of one CDR3 protein and shows their most common DNA and genes. TCRdb's processing, not the authors' own work, is the source of the V and J calls. The sample contains 70,000 or so distinct CDR3 sequences, about an eighth of them found a single time. More than 12% of the sample is held by the ten biggest clonotypes.

The sequencing input was whole blood. Here the chain combines TRBV29-1 and TRBJ2-1; 9 nucleotides in the junction match TRBD1. The clonotype was recovered from an adult who was a healthcare worker with PCR-confirmed SARS-CoV-2 infection or an uninfected control (not recorded which). The bases are TGCAGCGTCCGACAGGGGGGTAACAATGAGCAGTTCTTC. Its coded protein is CSVRQGGNNEQFF.